The present TCR beta chain was sequenced within a study of cytomegalovirus exposure and HLA in healthy donors. General study findings and limits: Cytomegalovirus status was reportedly diagnosed by the classifier with high sensitivity and specificity. As confirmed in vitro, three CMV-associated chains were specific for CMV antigens. Most TCR sequences were seen very rarely across donors, but some public TCRs occurred in many. In the 130 or so validation repertoires, a later analysis found that first-cohort TCR clusters tended to co-occur.

Turning to this clone: Its antigen is unidentified.

This table comes from immunoSEQ multiplex PCR, and its TCRdb copy is limited to in-frame clones, with some not included. The table lists under 250,000 clones, just over 90% of them singletons. Germline CDR1 reads MNHNS; CDR2 reads SASEGT. The CDR3 loop spans 12 amino acids. Deletions cut 7 bases from V and 6 bases from J, with 13 bases between. This TCR was recovered from a woman in her late teens or twenties in good health and CMV-seronegative. Sequencing was done on a sample of PBMCs. V usage is TRBV6-1 and J usage is TRBJ2-7; a weak D match, TRBD2 (6 bases). The CDR3 DNA reads TGTGCCAGCACCTCAGGAGGGTCCGAGCAGTACTTC. Translated: CASTSGGSEQYF.